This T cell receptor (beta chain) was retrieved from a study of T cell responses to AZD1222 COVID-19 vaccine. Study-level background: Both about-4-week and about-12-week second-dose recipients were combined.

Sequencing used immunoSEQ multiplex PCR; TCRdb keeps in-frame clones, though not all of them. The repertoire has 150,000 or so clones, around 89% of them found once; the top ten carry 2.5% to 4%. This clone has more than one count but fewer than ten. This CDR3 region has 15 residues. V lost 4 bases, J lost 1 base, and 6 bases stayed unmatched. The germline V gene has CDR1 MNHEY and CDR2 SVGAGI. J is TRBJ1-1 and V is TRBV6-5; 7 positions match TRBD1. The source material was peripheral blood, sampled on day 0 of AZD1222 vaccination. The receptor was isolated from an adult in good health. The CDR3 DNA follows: TGTGCCAGCAGTTCACAGGGGTTGGGGAACACTGAAGCTTTCTTT. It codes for CASSSQGLGNTEAFF.